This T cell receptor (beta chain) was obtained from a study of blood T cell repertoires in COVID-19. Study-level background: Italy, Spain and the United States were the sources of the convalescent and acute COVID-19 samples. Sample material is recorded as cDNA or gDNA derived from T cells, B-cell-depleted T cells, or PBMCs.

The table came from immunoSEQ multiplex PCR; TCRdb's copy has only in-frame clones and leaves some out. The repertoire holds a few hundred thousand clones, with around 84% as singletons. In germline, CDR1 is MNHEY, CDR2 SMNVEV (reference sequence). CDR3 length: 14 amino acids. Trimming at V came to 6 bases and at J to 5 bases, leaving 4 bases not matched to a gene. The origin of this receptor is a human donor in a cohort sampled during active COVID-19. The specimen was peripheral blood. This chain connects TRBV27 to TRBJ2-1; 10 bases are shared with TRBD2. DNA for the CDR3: TGTGCCAGCAGGCTAGCGGGAGCTAACAATGAGCAGTTCTTC. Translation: CASRLAGANNEQFF.